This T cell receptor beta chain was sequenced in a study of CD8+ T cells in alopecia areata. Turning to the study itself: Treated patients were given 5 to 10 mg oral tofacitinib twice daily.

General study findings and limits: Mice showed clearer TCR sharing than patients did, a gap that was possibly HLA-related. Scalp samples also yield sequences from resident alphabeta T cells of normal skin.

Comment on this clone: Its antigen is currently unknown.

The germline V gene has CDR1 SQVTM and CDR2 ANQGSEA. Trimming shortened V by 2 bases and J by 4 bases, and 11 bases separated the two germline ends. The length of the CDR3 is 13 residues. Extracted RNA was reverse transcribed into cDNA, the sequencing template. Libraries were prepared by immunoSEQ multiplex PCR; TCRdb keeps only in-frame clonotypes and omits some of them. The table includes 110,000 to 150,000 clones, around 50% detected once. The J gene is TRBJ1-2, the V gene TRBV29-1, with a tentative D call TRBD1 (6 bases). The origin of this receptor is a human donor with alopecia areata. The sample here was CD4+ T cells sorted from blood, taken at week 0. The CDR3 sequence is CSVESDSRYGYTF. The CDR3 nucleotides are TGCAGCGTTGAATCGGACAGCCGCTATGGCTACACCTTC.